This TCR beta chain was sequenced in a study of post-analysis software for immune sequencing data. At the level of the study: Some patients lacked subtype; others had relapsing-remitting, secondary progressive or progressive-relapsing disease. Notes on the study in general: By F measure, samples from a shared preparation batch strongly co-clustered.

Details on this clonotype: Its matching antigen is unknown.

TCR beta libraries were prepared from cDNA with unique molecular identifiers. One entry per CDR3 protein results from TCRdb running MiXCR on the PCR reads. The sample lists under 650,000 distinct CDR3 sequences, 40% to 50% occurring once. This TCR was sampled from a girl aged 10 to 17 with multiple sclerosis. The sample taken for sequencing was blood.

The CDR3 region has the DNA TGCGCCAGCAGCTTGGATCAAGACACTGAAGCTTTCTTT. This codes for CASSLDQDTEAFF. The rearrangement links TRBV5-1 to TRBJ1-1; D not certain. The CDR3 is 13 residues long. V was clipped by 0 bases and J by 3 bases, with 6 bases between them. Germline assignment: CDR1 SGHRS and CDR2 YFSETQ.